This T cell receptor beta chain was retrieved from a study of shared clonotypes between healthy human individuals (TCRdb year 2020). For the study in its entirety: Three men and two women, aged 18 to 49 years, made up the cohort. Different laboratories and diverse techniques were used to prepare libraries and sequence TCR repertoires, to increase sequencing depth and limit assay-specific biases. Per donor, three plates each were used for CD4 naive and CD4 memory, two for CD8 naive, and one for CD8 memory. Each donor's leukapheresis produced roughly between roughly 0.85 and 9.5 billion PBMCs. Blood TCR repertoires of about five healthy adults were deeply sequenced to estimate repertoire size and the extent of clonotype sharing between individuals.

TCR CDR3 regions were amplified from genomic DNA by multiplex PCR using the deep immunoSEQ assay. For each cell subset, the extracted genomic DNA was distributed evenly across all wells of several immunoSEQ 96-well plates, and each plate served as one replicate. For sorted subsets, about 200 ng genomic DNA, equal to tens of thousands of T cell genomes, was loaded into each replicate PCR. The purified libraries were quantified using a Qubit 3.0 fluorometer, sized with a Bioanalyzer 2100, and then quantified again using the KAPA Library Quantification kit. A separate single-read 150-cycle Illumina NextSeq 550 flow cell was used to sequence each immunoSEQ 96-well plate. In the original analysis: Because only junctional sequences without quality scores were contained in the immunoSEQ output, filtering matching that applied to full-length reads could not be performed. Sequences were annotated with PyIR, a Python wrapper for IgBLAST v1.9, using IMGT germline references to assign V/J genes and CDR3. Reads were removed for weak V/J assignments (E-value above 1e-6), missing CDR3, stop codons, out-of-frame junctions, or ambiguous translated residues. V3J clonotypes were defined as sequences sharing the same inferred V gene, J gene, and CDR3 amino acid sequence. Percentage overlap between repertoires was calculated by dividing the number of shared unique clonotypes by the size of the smaller repertoire. Three approaches were used to assess repertoire richness: RTK rarefaction, the Chao1 estimator, and Recon v2.1 estimates of unobserved clonotypes. OLGA was used to compute generation probabilities for all TCRbeta clonotypes that the gDNA method yielded from four donors. TCRdb obtained this table from immuneACCESS and retained in-frame rearrangements with V and J assigned. These tables miss some clones; where compared with another copy, unresolved V genes account for less than half of the shortfall, and the remainder is unexplained. D and trimming were read from the DNA, whereas the V and J calls and clone size are those reported in that table. Here the sample has about 2.1 million clones; roughly 93% occur a single time. The top ten clonotypes cover 1.5% to 2% of the sample.

In regard to this clone: This receptor's antigen is unknown. No qualities accompany the bases; no much larger clone lies one base away.

For the CD8 naive samples, CD45RO-negative cells were positively selected for CCR7, yielding a CD45RA+CCR7+ population from which TemRA cells were excluded. The donors were healthy, HIV-negative adults who had no recently reported acute infections or vaccinations. Only Caucasian adults living in Nashville, Tennessee, USA were represented among the donors. After blood collection by leukapheresis, PBMCs were isolated using Ficoll-Histopaque density gradient centrifugation and then cryopreserved in the vapor phase of liquid nitrogen. Analytical flow cytometry was used to check the purity and quantity of every magnetically sorted T cell population. Genomic DNA was isolated from each sorted fraction and quantified by UV absorbance on a Nanodrop 2000c. Sequences MNHEY (CDR1) and SMNVEV (CDR2) are obtained from the germline V gene (reference sequence). A distance of 12 bases separates the germline ends of V and J, which lose 5 bases and 2 bases respectively. The CDR3, cysteine through phenylalanine, is 14 amino acids long. The kept DNA is CDR3 alone, 42 bases in frame from the first base.

Overall results and qualifications from the work: Only blood was sampled, and tissue TCR repertoires likely differ from those in blood. Compared with non-shared clonotypes, the clonotypes found in all four sorted-subset donors had higher generation probabilities. Pairwise subsampling led to the expectation that sequencing depth would affect the degree of clonotype sharing among donors. The small number of donors limited the genetic and exposure-history diversity represented. Naive subsets generally had larger estimated clonotype richness than memory subsets did. Rarefaction of sorted-subset datasets indicated incomplete sequencing despite the large sequencing depth. Across four donors, around 5% of naive CD4, approximately 4% of naive CD8, 2.3% of memory CD4, and roughly 0.41% of memory CD8 clonotypes were shared.

The material sequenced was naive CD8+ T cells from PBMCs. The sample's cell subset or site label, decoded: CD45RA+CCR7+. The source of this sequence is a man aged 18-30 years in good health. Some clones in this sample may be carry-over from other donors' samples. The chain employs TRBV27 and TRBJ2-5, and possibly TRBD2, on 6 matching bases. The CDR3 region: CASSRRLDQETQYF. The nucleotide sequence is given as TGTGCCAGCAGTAGAAGACTAGATCAAGAGACCCAGTACTTC.